A single sample is the source of the 5 T cell receptor beta chains below, sequenced in a study of CD8 T cells in ankylosing spondylitis. TCRdb recomputed calls from the 5' RACE reads with MiXCR, one row per CDR3 protein. The top ten clones hold 4.5% to 6% of a sample with roughly 150,000 distinct CDR3 sequences, around a third of them seen once. Source material: synovial fluid, either unsorted or a sorted T cell fraction (not recorded which). The receptors originated from a male donor with ankylosing spondylitis.

This clonotype was seen many times. The rearrangement joins TRBV28 to TRBJ2-2; TRBD2 matches at 12 bases. This CDR3 spans 15 amino acids. The germline gives CDR1 MDHEN, CDR2 SYDVKM. After removal of 6 bases from V and 5 bases from J, the junction contained 4 bases not matched to a gene. The CDR3 reads CASRLAGGKTGELFF. The DNA for the CDR3 is TGTGCCAGCAGACTAGCGGGAGGAAAGACCGGGGAGCTGTTTTTT.

The chain carries TRBV28 and TRBJ2-3; D remains unclear. Germline-derived CDR1 and CDR2 are MDHEN and SYDVKM. This CDR3 region has 12 residues. Trimming cost V 8 bases and J 0 bases, with 6 bases left between them. The CDR3 loop reads CASQESTDTQYF. In nucleotides, the CDR3 is TGTGCCAGCCAAGAGAGCACAGATACGCAGTATTTT.

This clonotype was picked up a small number of times. V and J are TRBV7-9 and TRBJ2-2; D is unresolved. The CDR3 sequence is 14 residues long. Trimming removed 4 bases at V and 4 bases at J, with 10 bases between. The germline V gene has CDR1 SEHNR and CDR2 FQNEAQ (reference sequence). CDR3 DNA sequence: TGTGCCAGCAGCTCTGGGCCATTCACCGGGGAGCTGTTTTTT. Its translation: CASSSGPFTGELFF.

This clonotype came up once. The chain links TRBV7-9 to TRBJ1-1; D gene ambiguous. The CDR3 length is 12 residues. V lost 4 bases and J 3 bases, leaving 6 bases between the germline ends. CDR1 is SEHNR, CDR2 FQNEAQ, per germline (reference sequence). The CDR3 nucleotides read TGTGCCAGCAGCTCTCGGGACACTGAAGCTTTCTTT. It yields the protein CASSSRDTEAFF. Using reference TRBV7-9 and TRBJ1-1 for the parts outside the CDR3, the full variable domain is DTGVSQNPRHKITKRGQNVTFRCDPISEHNRLYWYRQTLGQGPEFLTYFQNEAQLEKSRLLSDRFSAERPKGSFSTLEIQRTEQGDSAMYLCASSSRDTEAFFGQGTRLTVV.

Only a few counts were recorded for this clonotype. The genes are TRBV6-5 and TRBJ1-5; D unclear. The V gene lost 4 bases and the J gene lost 1 base, with 8 bases spanning the gap. The CDR3 runs 14 residues. CDR1 and CDR2 from the germline V gene are MNHEY and SVGAGI. The DNA of the CDR3 is TGTGCCAGCAGTTCGGGTGGAAGCAATCAGCCCCAGCATTTT. It codes for CASSSGGSNQPQHF.